This T cell receptor (beta chain) was obtained from a study of graft-versus-host responses after intestinal transplantation. This clone has only a few counts. Its antigen is as yet unknown. Sequenced by immunoSEQ multiplex PCR; TCRdb stores in-frame clones only, minus some. This table has tens of thousands of clones, about 90% appearing once. The sequence derives from a human donor who received an intestinal transplant. Material: unstimulated CD4+ T cells sorted from spleen or lymph node cells, obtained before intestinal transplant.

The CDR3 coding sequence is TGTGCCAGCAGTCCCTGGACAGGGGTCCCCCTCTACACCTTC. Translating gives CASSPWTGVPLYTF. V and J are TRBV25-1 and TRBJ1-2; 9 bases agree with TRBD1. The CDR3 has 14 residues. Unmatched junction bases numbered 11, after V lost 5 bases and J lost 10 bases. The V gene's germline CDR1 is MGHDK and CDR2 SYGVNS.